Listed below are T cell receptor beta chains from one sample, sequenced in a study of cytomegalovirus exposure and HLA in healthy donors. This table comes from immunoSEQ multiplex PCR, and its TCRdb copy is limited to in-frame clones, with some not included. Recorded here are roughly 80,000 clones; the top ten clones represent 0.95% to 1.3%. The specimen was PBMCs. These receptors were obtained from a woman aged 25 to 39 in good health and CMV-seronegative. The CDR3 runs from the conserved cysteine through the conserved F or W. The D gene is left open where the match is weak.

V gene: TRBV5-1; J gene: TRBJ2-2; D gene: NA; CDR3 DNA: TGCGCCAGCAGCTTGAGGGGCGGATCGAACACCGGGGAGCTGTTTTTT; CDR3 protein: CASSLRGGSNTGELFF
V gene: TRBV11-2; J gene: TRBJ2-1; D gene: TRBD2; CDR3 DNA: TGTGCCAGCAGCGCCCTAGCGGGGGGCCGGGATGAGCAGTTCTTC; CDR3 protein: CASSALAGGRDEQFF
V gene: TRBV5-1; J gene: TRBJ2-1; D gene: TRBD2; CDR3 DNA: TGCGCCAGCAGCTTAAGACTAGCGGGAGCCAATGAGCAGTTCTTC; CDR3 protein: CASSLRLAGANEQFF
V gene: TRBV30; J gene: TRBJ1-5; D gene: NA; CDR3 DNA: TGTGCCGGGGGGGACCCATACAGAAACAATCAGCCCCAGCATTTT; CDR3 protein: CAGGDPYRNNQPQHF
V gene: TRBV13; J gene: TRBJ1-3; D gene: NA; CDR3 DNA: TGTGCCAGCAGCGGGAGGGGTTCTGGAAACACCATATATTTT; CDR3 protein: CASSGRGSGNTIYF
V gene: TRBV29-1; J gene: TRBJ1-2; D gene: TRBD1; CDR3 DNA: TGCAGCGTCCCGGGACAGGGTAATGGCTACACCTTC; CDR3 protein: CSVPGQGNGYTF
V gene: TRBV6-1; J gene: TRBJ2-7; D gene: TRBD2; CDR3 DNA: TGTGCCAGCAGTGAACCCTCTTCGGGAGGGCCTTACGAGCAGTACTTC; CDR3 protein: CASSEPSSGGPYEQYF
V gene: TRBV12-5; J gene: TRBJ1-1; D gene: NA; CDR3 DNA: TGTGCTAGTGGTCCAGGAGGGCCCCGGGGAGCTTTCTTT; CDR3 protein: CASGPGGPRGAFF
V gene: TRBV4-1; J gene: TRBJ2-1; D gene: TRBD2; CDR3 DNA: TGCGCCAGCAGCAATAGCGGGAGTCGGGTCGGCAATGAGCAGTTCTTC; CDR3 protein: CASSNSGSRVGNEQFF
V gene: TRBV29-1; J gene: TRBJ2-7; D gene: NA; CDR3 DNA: TGCAGCGCTCTTACAGGGAGCACCTACGAGCAGTACTTC; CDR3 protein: CSALTGSTYEQYF
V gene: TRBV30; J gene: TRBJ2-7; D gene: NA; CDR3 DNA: TGTGCCTGGAGTGACAACTACGAGCAGTACTTC; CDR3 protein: CAWSDNYEQYF
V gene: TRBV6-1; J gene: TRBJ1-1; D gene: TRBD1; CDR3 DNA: TGTGCCACCGACAGGGGTAACACTGAAGCTTTCTTT; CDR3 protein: CATDRGNTEAFF
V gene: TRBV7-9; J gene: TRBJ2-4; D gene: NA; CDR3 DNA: TGTGCCAGCAGCTTAGGGACAGTTTCCCACATTCAGTACTTC; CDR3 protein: CASSLGTVSHIQYF
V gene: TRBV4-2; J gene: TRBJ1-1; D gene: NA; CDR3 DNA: TGTGCCAGCAGCCAAGACCCAGGGGCTATCACTGAAGCTTTCTTT; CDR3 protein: CASSQDPGAITEAFF
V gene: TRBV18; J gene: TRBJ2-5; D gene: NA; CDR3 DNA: TGTGCCAGCTCACCACGTCCGGGCCAAGAGACCCAGTACTTC; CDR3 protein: CASSPRPGQETQYF
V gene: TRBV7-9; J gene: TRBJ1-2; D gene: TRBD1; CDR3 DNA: TGTGCCAGCAGCCTACAACAGGGGGCCGGTGGCTACACCTTC; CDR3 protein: CASSLQQGAGGYTF